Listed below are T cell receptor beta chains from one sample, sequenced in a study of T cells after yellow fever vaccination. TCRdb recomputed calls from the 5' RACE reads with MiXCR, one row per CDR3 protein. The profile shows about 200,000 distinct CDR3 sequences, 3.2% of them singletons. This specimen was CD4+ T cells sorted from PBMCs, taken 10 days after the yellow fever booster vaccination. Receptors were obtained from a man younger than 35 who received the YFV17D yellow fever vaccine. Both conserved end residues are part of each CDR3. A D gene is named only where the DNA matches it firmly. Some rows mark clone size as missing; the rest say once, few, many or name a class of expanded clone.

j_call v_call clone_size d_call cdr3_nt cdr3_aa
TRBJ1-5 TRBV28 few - TGTGCCAGCAGTTTCCTACAGGGATGGCAGCCCCAGCATTTT CASSFLQGWQPQHF
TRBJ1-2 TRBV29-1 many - TGCAGCGTTGTGACAGAGAACTATGGCTACACCTTC CSVVTENYGYTF
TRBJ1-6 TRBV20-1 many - TGCAGTGCTAGGACCAGGGACGTGGCTTCACCCCTCCACTTT CSARTRDVASPLHF
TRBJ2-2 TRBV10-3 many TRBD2 TGTGCCATCAGGCTAGGTAGCGGGGGGACGGACACCGGGGAGCTGTTTTTT CAIRLGSGGTDTGELFF
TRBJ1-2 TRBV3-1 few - TGTGCCAGCAGCCAACGGGGGATAGAGGATGGCTACACCTTC CASSQRGIEDGYTF
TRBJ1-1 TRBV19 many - TGTGCCAGTAGTACCCGCGGACATTTGAACACTGAAGCTTTCTTT CASSTRGHLNTEAFF
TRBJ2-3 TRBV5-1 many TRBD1 TGCGCCAGCAGCTTTACAACCGGGACAGGGGTAGATACGCAGTATTTT CASSFTTGTGVDTQYF
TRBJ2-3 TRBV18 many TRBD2 TGTGCCAGCTCACCACCGACTAGCGAACGCACAGATACGCAGTATTTT CASSPPTSERTDTQYF
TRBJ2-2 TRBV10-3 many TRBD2 TGTGCCATCAGTGAGTTATCTAGCGGGTCTAACACCGGGGAGCTGTTTTTT CAISELSSGSNTGELFF
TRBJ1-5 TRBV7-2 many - TGTGCCAGCAGCATTACAGGGTCCAATCAGCCCCAGCATTTT CASSITGSNQPQHF
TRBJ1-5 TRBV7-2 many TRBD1 TGTGCCAGCAGCTCACAGGGGATTGCTCTAAATCAGCCCCAGCATTTT CASSSQGIALNQPQHF
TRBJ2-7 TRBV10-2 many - TGCGCCAGCAGGGACGACCGCTCCTACGAGCAGTACTTC CASRDDRSYEQYF
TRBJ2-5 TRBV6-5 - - TGTGCCAGCAGTACCACCTCGACGACCCAGTACTTC CASSTTSTTQYF
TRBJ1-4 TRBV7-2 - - TGTGCCAGCAGCTTGGGGGGGCCCGTGGGGGAAAAACTGTTTTTT CASSLGGPVGEKLFF
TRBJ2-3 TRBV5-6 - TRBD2 TGTGCCAGCAGCCACGGCGGGGGGACATCAGATACGCAGTATTTT CASSHGGGTSDTQYF
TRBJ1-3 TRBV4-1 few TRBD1 TGCGCCAGTAGCCGGGACAGGGCTTTTCCAGACTCTGGAAACACCATATATTTT CASSRDRAFPDSGNTIYF
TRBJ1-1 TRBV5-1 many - TGCGCCAGCAGCGGAAATTGGGGGAAGGGAACTGAAGCTTTCTTT CASSGNWGKGTEAFF
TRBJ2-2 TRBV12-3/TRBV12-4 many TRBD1 TGTGCCAGCAGACGCGGGACAGGGAACACCGGGGAGCTGTTTTTT CASRRGTGNTGELFF
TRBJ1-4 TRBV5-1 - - TGCGCCAGCAGCTTGGGGGGGCCTGGTGAAAAACTGTTTTTT CASSLGGPGEKLFF
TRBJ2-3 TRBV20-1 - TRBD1 TGCAGTGCTAAACAGGGGTTCGGCACAGATACGCAGTATTTT CSAKQGFGTDTQYF
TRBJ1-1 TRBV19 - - TGTGCCAGTAAGGGGATGAACACTGAAGCTTTCTTT CASKGMNTEAFF
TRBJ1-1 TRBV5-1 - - TGCGCCAGCAGCTCACGGGACACTGTGAACACTGAAGCTTTCTTT CASSSRDTVNTEAFF
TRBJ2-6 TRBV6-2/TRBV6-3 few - TGTGCCAGCAGTGCCCCGTGGGGGACCAGCTCTGGGGCCAACGTCCTGACTTTC CASSAPWGTSSGANVLTF
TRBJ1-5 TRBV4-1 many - TGCGCCAGCAGCCAAGGAAGACCGACCAATCAGCCCCAGCATTTT CASSQGRPTNQPQHF
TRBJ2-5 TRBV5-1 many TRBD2 TGCGCCAGCAGGACCGGACTAGCGGGGGAGAACCAAGAGACCCAGTACTTC CASRTGLAGENQETQYF
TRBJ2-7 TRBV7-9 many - TGTGCCAGCAGTCCCCGTCCAGGGGACTCCTACGAGCAGTACTTC CASSPRPGDSYEQYF
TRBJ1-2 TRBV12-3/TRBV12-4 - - TGTGCCAGCAGTTTAAACCGGGGTTATGGCTACACCTTC CASSLNRGYGYTF
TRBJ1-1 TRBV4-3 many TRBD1 TGCGCCAGCAGCCAAGACCGAGACAGGGCAGCTTTCTTT CASSQDRDRAAFF
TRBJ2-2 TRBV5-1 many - TGCGCCAGCACTTCGGGGCTGAACACCGGGGAGCTGTTTTTT CASTSGLNTGELFF
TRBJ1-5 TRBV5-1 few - TGCGCCAGCAGCTTGGACAGGCCCAATCAGCCCCAGCATTTT CASSLDRPNQPQHF
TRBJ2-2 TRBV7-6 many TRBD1 TGTGCCAGCAGCTTATTTTCGGGGACAGGGATCGCCGGGGAGCTGTTTTTT CASSLFSGTGIAGELFF
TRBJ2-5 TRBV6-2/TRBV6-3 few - TGTGCCAGCAGTTACGACTACCCTAGGACCCAGTACTTC CASSYDYPRTQYF
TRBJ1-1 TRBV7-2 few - TGTGCCAGCAGCTTAGTAGTGACAGTGAACACTGAAGCTTTCTTT CASSLVVTVNTEAFF
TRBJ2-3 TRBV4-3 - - TGCGCCAGCAGCCAAGAATCCAGGGATACGCAGTATTTT CASSQESRDTQYF
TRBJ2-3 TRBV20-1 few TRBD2 TGCAGTGCTCCCCCTCCGCGGGGGGGCTCAGATACGCAGTATTTT CSAPPPRGGSDTQYF
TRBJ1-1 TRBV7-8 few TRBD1 TGTGCCAGCAGCTTAATGGGACAGGGTAACACTGAAGCTTTCTTT CASSLMGQGNTEAFF
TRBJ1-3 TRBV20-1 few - TGCAGTGCCCCGGGCCAAAATGCGGGTGGAAACACCATATATTTT CSAPGQNAGGNTIYF
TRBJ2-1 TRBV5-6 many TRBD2 TGTGCCAGCAGCTCAAGACTAGCGGAGAGCTCCTACAATGAGCAGTTCTTC CASSSRLAESSYNEQFF
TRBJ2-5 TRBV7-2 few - TGTGCCAGCAGCTTGGCTAGCGGGCCAGGGGGGTTACAAGAGACCCAGTACTTC CASSLASGPGGLQETQYF
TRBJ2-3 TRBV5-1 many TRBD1 TGCGCCAGCAGCTCCGGGACAGGGGCGCCAGATACGCAGTATTTT CASSSGTGAPDTQYF
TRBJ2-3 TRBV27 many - TGTGCCAGCAGTTTGGGTTATACGCAGTATTTT CASSLGYTQYF
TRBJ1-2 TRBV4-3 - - TGCGCCAGCAGCCAAGATTTCGTGCGGAGTTTTGATGGCTACACCTTC CASSQDFVRSFDGYTF
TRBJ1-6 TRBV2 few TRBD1 TGTGCCAGCAGTGAAGGAGCCCCCACAGGGGACCGGACACCCCTCCACTTT CASSEGAPTGDRTPLHF
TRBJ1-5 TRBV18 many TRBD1 TGTGCCAGCTCATGGACAGGGAGCAATCAGCCCCAGCATTTT CASSWTGSNQPQHF
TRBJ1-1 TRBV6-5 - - TGTGCCAGCAGTTACTCGACTTTGAGCACTGAAGCTTTCTTT CASSYSTLSTEAFF
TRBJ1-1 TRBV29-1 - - TGCAGCGTCGCCAGGGCCACTGAAGCTTTCTTT CSVARATEAFF
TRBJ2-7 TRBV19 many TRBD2 TGTGCCAGTAGTAGCCTAGCGGGGTCCTACGAGCAGTACTTC CASSSLAGSYEQYF
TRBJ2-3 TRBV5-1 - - TGCGCCAGCAGCAAGGGAGGCCTACGAGATACGCAGTATTTT CASSKGGLRDTQYF
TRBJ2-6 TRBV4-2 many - TGTGCCAGCAGCCAAGATGACCAGGGGATCTATCCTGGGGCCAACGTCCTGACTTTC CASSQDDQGIYPGANVLTF
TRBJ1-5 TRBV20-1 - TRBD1 TGCAGTGCTAGTATCCGGGACAGGGTTTCTCAGCCCCAGCATTTT CSASIRDRVSQPQHF